Below are 2 T cell receptor beta chains sequenced from a single sample in a study of cytomegalovirus exposure and HLA in healthy donors. 13 Jbeta primers and 60 Vbeta primers were used for the PCR. TCRdb's table, derived via immunoSEQ multiplex PCR, lists solely in-frame clones and lacks some. The table lists 120,000 or so clones, around 72% of them singletons. The sequencing sample was made of PBMCs. The source is a man aged 30 to 39 in good health and CMV-seronegative.

The chain is built from TRBV2 and TRBJ1-6; maybe TRBD1 (5 bases). CDR1 and CDR2 (germline): SNHLY, FYNNEI. The CDR3 has 14 amino acids. V lost 9 bases and J lost 9, with 18 bases in between. As DNA, the CDR3 is TGTGCCAGGGGAACGCGGGTCGGGGGTTCACCCCTCCACTTT. Translation gives CARGTRVGGSPLHF.

J is TRBJ1-4 and V is TRBV6-5; D is perhaps TRBD1 (5 bases). CDR1 MNHEY and CDR2 SVGAGI come from the germline V gene. The CDR3 runs to 14 residues. The V end lost 2 bases, the J end lost 8 bases, and 12 bases lay between the germline ends. The CDR3 protein is CASSYRGFEEKLFF. CDR3 sequence (DNA): TGTGCCAGCAGTTACCGGGGGTTCGAGGAAAAACTGTTTTTT.